Included here is one T cell receptor beta chain sequence, with context. The antigen remains undetermined. This entry comes from a study of cytomegalovirus exposure and HLA in healthy donors. Findings and limits, study-wide: In vitro work confirmed that three CMV-associated chains recognize CMV antigens. Most TCR sequences proved rare, with some public TCRs found in many donors. Associated with cytomegalovirus, according to the listing, were around 160 TCR beta chains.

The germline gives CDR1 MNHEY, CDR2 SVGAGI. The CDR3 spans 15 residues. The V gene end was trimmed by 2 bases and the J gene end by 3 bases; junction bases not matched to a gene: 1. Data came from immunoSEQ multiplex PCR; TCRdb stores just in-frame clones and leaves some out. The sample has more than 90,000 clones, roughly nine tenths seen once. The receptor comes from a man between 18 and 35 years old in good health and CMV-seropositive. The chain is built from TRBV6-5 and TRBJ2-1, with 10 bases identical to TRBD2. The sample taken for sequencing was PBMCs. In DNA form, the CDR3 reads TGTGCCAGCAGTTACGAGCGGGGGGGCTACAATGAGCAGTTCTTC. Translation: CASSYERGGYNEQFF.